This is a list of T cell receptor beta chains from one sample in a study of blood T cell repertoires in COVID-19. TCRdb keeps only in-frame clones here, not all; method: immunoSEQ multiplex PCR. The sample carries some 150,000 clones, approximately 84% recorded once. Sequencing used peripheral blood. The receptors derive from a man aged 65-85 years with acute or convalescent COVID-19. Both conserved end residues are part of each CDR3. D genes are given only for firm matches. The size of a clone is reported for some rows only, either as once, few or many, or as a class for expanded clones.

TRBV28	-	TRBJ2-1	-	TGTGCCAGCAGCCCGGGGGACAGAGTCTCCTACAATGAGCAGTTCTTC	CASSPGDRVSYNEQFF
TRBV29-1	-	TRBJ2-7	-	TGCAGCGTAGCCCACATCTCAGGGACAACACTCCACGAGCAGTACTTC	CSVAHISGTTLHEQYF
TRBV3-1/TRBV3-2	many	TRBJ1-6	-	TGTGCCAGCAGCCAAGATGAACAGGCTTATAATTCACCCCTCCACTTT	CASSQDEQAYNSPLHF
TRBV3-1/TRBV3-2	-	TRBJ2-7	-	TGTGCCAGCAGCCAATCTATTCGGGGTGAGCAGTACTTC	CASSQSIRGEQYF
TRBV19	-	TRBJ2-3	-	TGTGCCAGTAGTCCCCCCCGGGCCTCGCCCGGGGCAGATACGCAGTATTTT	CASSPPRASPGADTQYF
TRBV10-3	-	TRBJ2-7	TRBD2	TGTGCCATCAGTGAAGCGGGGGGCGGGACCTACGAGCAGTACTTC	CAISEAGGGTYEQYF
TRBV6-1	-	TRBJ2-7	TRBD1	TGTGCCAGCAGTGAACACAGGGGCCCCTACGAGCAGTACTTC	CASSEHRGPYEQYF
TRBV9	few	TRBJ2-2	TRBD1	TGTGCCAGCAGCACCCGGGACAGGGCCAACACCGGGGAGCTGTTTTTT	CASSTRDRANTGELFF
TRBV7-2	-	TRBJ2-3	TRBD1	TGTGCCAGCAGCTTACTAACAGGGGGCACAGATACGCAGTATTTT	CASSLLTGGTDTQYF
TRBV19	-	TRBJ2-3	-	TGTGCCAGTAGTATGGCAGGGCCCCAAACAGATACGCAGTATTTT	CASSMAGPQTDTQYF
TRBV7-8	-	TRBJ2-2	-	TGTGCCAGCAGCGGGCGGGCAGGGAGGAGTCCCGGGGAGCTGTTTTTT	CASSGRAGRSPGELFF
TRBV3-1/TRBV3-2	once	TRBJ2-1	-	TGTGCCAGCAGCCAAGACGAAAGGACCGAGGGCTACAATGAGCAGTTCTTC	CASSQDERTEGYNEQFF
TRBV3-1/TRBV3-2	-	TRBJ2-2	-	TGTGCCAGCAGCCGACCGCCGGGCCAGGGCACCGGGGAGCTGTTTTTT	CASSRPPGQGTGELFF
TRBV5-1	-	TRBJ2-5	-	TGCGCCAGCAGCTTGATCCCGACAGAAGAGACCCAGTACTTC	CASSLIPTEETQYF
TRBV6-5	-	TRBJ1-2	-	TGTGCCAGCCCGTCTACCCCCTTGACAGACTATGGCTACACCTTC	CASPSTPLTDYGYTF
TRBV7-8	-	TRBJ2-3	TRBD2	TGTGCCAGCAGCTTAGTGAGCGGGGGCAGCACAGATACGCAGTATTTT	CASSLVSGGSTDTQYF
TRBV28	few	TRBJ1-4	-	TGTGCCAGCAGTTCCCCCCCGCGGGAAACTAATGAAAAACTGTTTTTT	CASSSPPRETNEKLFF
TRBV5-1	-	TRBJ2-1	-	TGCGCCAGCGGGGACACGAGCTCCTACAATGAGCAGTTCTTC	CASGDTSSYNEQFF
TRBV28	many	TRBJ1-5	TRBD1	TGTGCCAGCAGCTCGGACAGGGAAAACAATCAGCCCCAGCATTTT	CASSSDRENNQPQHF
TRBV27	-	TRBJ1-6	-	TGTGCCAGCAGTGCGTTACGGGCTGCCGACCGGGAGAATTCACCCCTCCACTTT	CASSALRAADRENSPLHF
TRBV29-1	once	TRBJ2-7	-	TGCAGCGTTGGTGCAGGGGGGCACGAGCAGTACTTC	CSVGAGGHEQYF
TRBV11-2	-	TRBJ1-6	-	TGTGCCAGCAGCTTAGGACAGGATAATTCACCCCTCCACTTT	CASSLGQDNSPLHF
TRBV5-1	once	TRBJ1-5	-	TGCGCCAGCAGCACATATAGCAATCAGCCCCAGCATTTT	CASSTYSNQPQHF
TRBV19	-	TRBJ1-5	-	TGTGCCAGTAGTGAAATCGACAGTTCAAATCAGCCCCAGCATTTT	CASSEIDSSNQPQHF
TRBV28	-	TRBJ1-2	TRBD1	TGTGCCAGCAGCCGGGACAGTAACTATGGCTACACCTTC	CASSRDSNYGYTF
TRBV5-6	-	TRBJ1-2	-	TGTGCCAGCAGCTTGGAAGGGATGGGAGGTGGCTACACCTTC	CASSLEGMGGGYTF
TRBV27	-	TRBJ2-1	TRBD2	TGTGCCAGCACCCAAACTAGCGGGCACTACAATGAGCAGTTCTTC	CASTQTSGHYNEQFF
TRBV6-1	-	TRBJ2-2	TRBD2	TGTGCCAGCAGTGAAGGAACTAGCGGGGCGGGCGGGGAGCTGTTTTTT	CASSEGTSGAGGELFF
TRBV18	-	TRBJ1-2	-	TGTGCCAGCTCACCATCGGTCCAGGGAGGATCCCAAGGAGGCTACACCTTC	CASSPSVQGGSQGGYTF
TRBV28	-	TRBJ2-5	-	TGTGCCAGCAGTGTGGGGGCCCTAGGGGGTGGAGAGACCCAGTACTTC	CASSVGALGGGETQYF
TRBV9	few	TRBJ2-1	TRBD1	TGTGCCAGCAGCCAGGGACAGGATCGAGGTCCGTTCTTC	CASSQGQDRGPFF
TRBV6-5	few	TRBJ2-7	-	TGTGCCAGCTTCAAAGCGGGCAGGGTTATACACGAGCAGTACTTC	CASFKAGRVIHEQYF
TRBV5-1	few	TRBJ2-5	-	TGCGCCAGCAGCTTGGCCGATACTAGGGAGGAGACCCAGTACTTC	CASSLADTREETQYF
TRBV12-3/TRBV12-4	-	TRBJ1-4	-	TGTGCCAGCTGCTCAAGTCCGGGGAAACTGTTTTTT	CASCSSPGKLFF
TRBV6-5	-	TRBJ1-1	TRBD1	TGTGCCAGCAGTATCCAACCAGGGGGCGGGAGTGAAGCTTTCTTT	CASSIQPGGGSEAFF
TRBV28	-	TRBJ1-4	-	TGTGCCAGCACTCCTAATACAGGGAAGGGCGGTGAAAAACTGTTTTTT	CASTPNTGKGGEKLFF
TRBV6-1	-	TRBJ1-2	-	TGTGCCAGCAGTGAAAGTCCTGGGGTTAGTCAGGGGTATGGCTACACCTTC	CASSESPGVSQGYGYTF
TRBV28	-	TRBJ2-5	TRBD2	TGTGCCAGCAGTTCGCTAGCGGGAGGCCTCAAGACCCAGTACTTC	CASSSLAGGLKTQYF
TRBV28	-	TRBJ2-2	-	TGTGCCAGCAGTGCTTCAGGGACCGGGGAGCTGTTTTTT	CASSASGTGELFF
TRBV5-1	-	TRBJ1-4	-	TGCGCCAGCAGCTTGTTGACCGGGACTAATGAAAAACTGTTTTTT	CASSLLTGTNEKLFF
TRBV19	-	TRBJ1-4	-	TGTGCCAGTAGTATTCGTAATGAAAAACTGTTTTTT	CASSIRNEKLFF
TRBV2	once	TRBJ1-5	TRBD1	TGTGCCAGCAGTGAACCGGGACAGGGTGCTCAGCCCCAGCATTTT	CASSEPGQGAQPQHF
TRBV7-8	-	TRBJ2-7	TRBD2	TGTGCCAGCAGCTTAGCGCCTAGCGGGTTAGTGACTTACGAGCAGTACTTC	CASSLAPSGLVTYEQYF
TRBV7-9	-	TRBJ1-2	-	TGTGCCAGCAGCTCGCGCGCAGGAGGCTTCGGTGGCTACACCTTC	CASSSRAGGFGGYTF
TRBV7-9	-	TRBJ1-5	-	TGTGCCAGCAGCTCTACCCCATGGGGGGGGTTTGATAGCAATCAGCCCCAGCATTTT	CASSSTPWGGFDSNQPQHF
TRBV18	-	TRBJ1-4	TRBD1	TGTGCCAGCTCACCACAGGGGACAGCAACTAATGAAAAACTGTTTTTT	CASSPQGTATNEKLFF
TRBV2	-	TRBJ1-4	TRBD1	TGTGCCAGCAGGACAGGGGACTATGAAAAACTGTTTTTT	CASRTGDYEKLFF
TRBV7-2	-	TRBJ1-5	TRBD1	TGTGCCAGCAGCGCCAAGACAGGGTTCGGTCAGCCCCAGCATTTT	CASSAKTGFGQPQHF
TRBV7-8	-	TRBJ2-5	TRBD1	TGTGCCAGCAGCTTACGGACAGGGGGCGACCAAGAGACCCAGTACTTC	CASSLRTGGDQETQYF
TRBV5-6	-	TRBJ1-4	-	TGTGCCAGCAGCCTGACAGGCCGGGATGAAAAACTGTTTTTT	CASSLTGRDEKLFF
TRBV5-1	-	TRBJ2-2	-	TGCGCCAGCAGCTTGTTAAGGACTGGGACCGGGGAGCTGTTTTTT	CASSLLRTGTGELFF
TRBV5-1	-	TRBJ2-5	-	TGCGCCAGCAGCTTGAGGGGGAGCCGACAAGAGACCCAGTACTTC	CASSLRGSRQETQYF
TRBV5-6	-	TRBJ2-3	-	TGTGCCAGCAGCTTGTATGCCACTAGCTCTAGCACAGATACGCAGTATTTT	CASSLYATSSSTDTQYF
TRBV24-1	-	TRBJ2-5	-	TGTGCCACCAGTGATTTGGGGAGCCAGGAGGAGACCCAGTACTTC	CATSDLGSQEETQYF
TRBV2	-	TRBJ2-7	-	TGTGCCAGCAGTGGAGGGCCGCTTAAGTTTTACGAGCAGTACTTC	CASSGGPLKFYEQYF